The 2 T cell receptor beta chains below were found in one sample sequenced in a study of blood T cell repertoires in COVID-19. Libraries were prepared by immunoSEQ multiplex PCR; TCRdb keeps only in-frame clonotypes and omits some of them. The sample records hundreds of thousands of clones, 65% to 85% being singletons. Sequenced input: peripheral blood. These TCRs come from a woman between 50 and 59 years old with acute or convalescent COVID-19.

This sequence joins TRBV9 and TRBJ2-5; TRBD1 aligns across 9 bases. This CDR3 is built from 16 residues. Germline assignment: CDR1 SGDLS and CDR2 YYNGEE. The V and J ends lost 3 bases and 2 bases, in that order; junction bases with no gene match: 8. CDR3 protein: CASSGSGTGPQETQYF. The CDR3 DNA is TGTGCCAGCAGCGGATCCGGGACAGGGCCACAAGAGACCCAGTACTTC.

This clone was detected ten times or more. V is TRBV29-1 and J is TRBJ1-2; D is ambiguous. V lost 3 bases and J lost 8, with 19 bases in between. The CDR3 runs 14 residues. Germline CDR1 and CDR2: SQVTM and ANQGSEA. The CDR3 here is CSVEVRVPHWGYTF. CDR3 bases: TGCAGCGTTGAGGTTCGAGTGCCCCACTGGGGCTACACCTTC.